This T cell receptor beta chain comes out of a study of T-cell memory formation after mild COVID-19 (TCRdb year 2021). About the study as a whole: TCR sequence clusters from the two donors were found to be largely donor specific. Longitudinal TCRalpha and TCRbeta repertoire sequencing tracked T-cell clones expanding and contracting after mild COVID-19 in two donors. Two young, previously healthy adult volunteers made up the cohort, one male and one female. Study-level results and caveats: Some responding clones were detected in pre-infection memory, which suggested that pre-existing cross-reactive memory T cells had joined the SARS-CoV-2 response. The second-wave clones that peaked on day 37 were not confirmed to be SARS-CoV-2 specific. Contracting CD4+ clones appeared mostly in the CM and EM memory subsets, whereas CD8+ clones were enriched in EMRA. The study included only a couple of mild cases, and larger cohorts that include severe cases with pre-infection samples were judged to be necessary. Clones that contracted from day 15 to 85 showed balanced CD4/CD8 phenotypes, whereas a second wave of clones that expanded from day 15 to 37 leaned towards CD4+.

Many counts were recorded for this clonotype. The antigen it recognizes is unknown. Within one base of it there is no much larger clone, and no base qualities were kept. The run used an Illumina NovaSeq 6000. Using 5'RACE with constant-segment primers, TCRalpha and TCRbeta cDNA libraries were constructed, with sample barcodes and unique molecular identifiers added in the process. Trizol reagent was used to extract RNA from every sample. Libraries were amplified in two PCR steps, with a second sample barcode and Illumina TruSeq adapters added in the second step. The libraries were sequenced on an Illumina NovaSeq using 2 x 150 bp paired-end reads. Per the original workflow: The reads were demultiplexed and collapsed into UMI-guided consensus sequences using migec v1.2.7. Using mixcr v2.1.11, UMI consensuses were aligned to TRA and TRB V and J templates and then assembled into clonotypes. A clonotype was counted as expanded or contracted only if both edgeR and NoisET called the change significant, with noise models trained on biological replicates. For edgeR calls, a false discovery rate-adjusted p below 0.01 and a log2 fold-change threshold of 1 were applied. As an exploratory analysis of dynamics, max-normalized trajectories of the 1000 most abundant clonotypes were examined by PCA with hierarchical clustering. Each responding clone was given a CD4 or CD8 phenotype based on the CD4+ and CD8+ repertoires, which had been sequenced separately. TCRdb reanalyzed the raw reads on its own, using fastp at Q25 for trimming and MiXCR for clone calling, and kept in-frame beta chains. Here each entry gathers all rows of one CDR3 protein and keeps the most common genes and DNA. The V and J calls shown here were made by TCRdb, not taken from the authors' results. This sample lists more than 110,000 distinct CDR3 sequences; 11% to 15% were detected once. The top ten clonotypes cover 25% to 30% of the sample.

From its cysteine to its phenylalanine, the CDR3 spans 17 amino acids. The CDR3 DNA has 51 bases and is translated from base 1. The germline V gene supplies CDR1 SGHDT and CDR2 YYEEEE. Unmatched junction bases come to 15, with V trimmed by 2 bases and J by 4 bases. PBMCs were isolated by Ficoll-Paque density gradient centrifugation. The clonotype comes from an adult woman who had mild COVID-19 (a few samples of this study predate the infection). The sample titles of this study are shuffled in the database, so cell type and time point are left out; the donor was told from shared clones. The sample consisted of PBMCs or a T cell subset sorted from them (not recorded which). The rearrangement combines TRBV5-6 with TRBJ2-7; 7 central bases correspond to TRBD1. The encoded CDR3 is CASSLEQGRQGLYEQYF. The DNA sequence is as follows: TGTGCCAGCAGCTTAGAACAGGGGCGACAGGGTTTATACGAGCAGTACTTC.